Presented here are 24 T cell receptor beta chains from one specimen sequenced in a study of early T cells in non-severe SARS-CoV-2 infection. TCRdb fed the 5' RACE reads into MiXCR, producing one record per CDR3 protein. The sample holds 65,000 to 95,000 distinct CDR3 sequences, more than 9% seen once. Sequencing was performed on whole blood. Receptor source: an adult who was a healthcare worker with PCR-confirmed SARS-CoV-2 infection or an uninfected control (not recorded which).

The chain carries TRBV2 and TRBJ1-1; no clear D. With 11 bases removed from V and 0 bases from J, the gap between germline ends came to 13 bases. Germline values: CDR1 SNHLY, CDR2 FYNNEI. The CDR3 totals 13 residues. CDR3 nucleotides: TGTGCCGGTCGACCGAATCTGAACACTGAAGCTTTCTTT. Translating gives CAGRPNLNTEAFF.

In this sample, this clonotype turned up a few times. This chain links TRBV5-6 with TRBJ2-4, with 12 bases aligning to TRBD2. Germline V gene data show CDR1 as SGHDT and CDR2 as YYEEEE. This CDR3 has 16 residues. After removal of 3 bases from V and 8 bases from J, the junction contained 9 bases not matched to a gene. The CDR3: CASSSLLAGGVDIQYF. In DNA, the CDR3 is TGTGCCAGCAGCTCCCTACTAGCGGGAGGTGTGGACATTCAGTACTTC.

This chain links TRBV12-3 or TRBV12-4 with TRBJ2-5, with TRBD2 matching 13 bases. The length of the CDR3 is 14 residues. Trimming at V came to 7 bases and at J to 2 bases, leaving 1 base not matched to a gene. CDR3 protein: CASKLAGGQETQYF. The CDR3 DNA sequence: TGTGCCAGCAAACTAGCGGGAGGGCAAGAGACCCAGTACTTC.

This clonotype was found many times. The V and J genes are TRBV2 and TRBJ2-7; D is perhaps TRBD2 (6 bases). This CDR3 contains 13 residues. Trimming left V 7 bases short and J 3 bases short, with 13 bases between. Germline-derived CDR1 and CDR2 are SNHLY and FYNNEI. The CDR3 here is CASNLLGGYEQYF. Written as DNA, the CDR3 is TGTGCCAGCAACCTCCTGGGGGGCTACGAGCAGTACTTC.

This clonotype appeared many times. This chain links TRBV7-9 with TRBJ2-1, with D possibly TRBD1 on 6 matching bases. Germline V gene sequence: CDR1 SEHNR, CDR2 FQNEAQ (reference sequence). This CDR3 has 13 residues. V dropped 5 bases and J dropped 8 bases, with 13 bases sitting between them. For the CDR3, the DNA is TGTGCCAGCAGCCCAGGGGCTGGTTATGAGCAGTTCTTC. As protein: CASSPGAGYEQFF.

Only a few counts were recorded for this clonotype. The rearrangement links TRBV28 to TRBJ2-2; D may be TRBD1 (5 bases). Germline CDR1 is MDHEN and CDR2 is SYDVKM. This CDR3 spans 12 amino acids. Between the trimmed V and J ends, which lost 6 bases and 9 bases, there was a span of 11 bases. The CDR3 protein is CASSQGLRELFF. CDR3 nucleotides: TGTGCCAGCAGCCAGGGCCTGAGGGAGCTGTTTTTT. The entire variable domain, with the rest obtained from reference TRBV28 and TRBJ2-2, is as follows: DVKVTQSSRYLVKRTGEKVFLECVQDMDHENMFWYRQDPGLGLRLIYFSYDVKMKEKGDIPEGYSVSREKKERFSLILESASTNQTSMYLCASSQGLRELFFGEGSRLTVL.

This sequence joins TRBV6-2 or TRBV6-3 and TRBJ2-1, with D unresolved. Per germline, CDR1 MNHEY and CDR2 SVGEGT. Trimming left V 0 bases short and J 2 bases short, with 5 bases between. CDR3 length: 14 amino acids. Here the CDR3 reads CASSYSTAYNEQFF. The CDR3 DNA reads as TGTGCCAGCAGTTACTCGACGGCCTACAATGAGCAGTTCTTC.

This clonotype has a count of ten or more. V is TRBV10-3 and J is TRBJ1-5; D perhaps matches TRBD1 (6 bases). Trimming cost V 6 bases and J 1 base, with 10 bases left between them. In germline, CDR1 is ENHRY, CDR2 SYGVKD. There are 14 residues in the CDR3. The CDR3 nucleotides are TGTGCCATCAGGTCCGGACAGAGCAATCAGCCCCAGCATTTT. It translates to CAIRSGQSNQPQHF.

The rearrangement uses TRBV30 and TRBJ1-1; 7 bases match TRBD1. The CDR3 totals 13 residues. Losses at the gene ends were 0 bases for V and 7 bases for J; bases not matched to a gene: 5. Germline V gene data show CDR1 as GTSNPN and CDR2 as SVGIG (reference sequence). In nucleotides, the CDR3 is TGTGCCTGGAGTGTACAGGGGCATGGTGAAGCTTTCTTT. Encoded protein: CAWSVQGHGEAFF.

This clonotype has ten or more counts. This chain joins TRBV28 and TRBJ2-6, with D maybe TRBD1 (6 bases). Looked up from germline, CDR1 is MDHEN and CDR2 is SYDVKM. V shed 6 bases and J shed 0 bases, with 15 bases lying between them. The CDR3 totals 17 residues. The CDR3 is CASSRDTGISGANVLTF. The CDR3, as DNA: TGTGCCAGCAGCCGGGACACCGGTATCTCTGGGGCCAACGTCCTGACTTTC. Full variable domain (missing parts from reference TRBV28 and TRBJ2-6): DVKVTQSSRYLVKRTGEKVFLECVQDMDHENMFWYRQDPGLGLRLIYFSYDVKMKEKGDIPEGYSVSREKKERFSLILESASTNQTSMYLCASSRDTGISGANVLTFGAGSRLTVL.

The rearrangement joins TRBV9 to TRBJ2-3; D unclear. Germline V gene lookup returns CDR1 SGDLS and CDR2 YYNGEE. The CDR3 is 13 residues long. The V gene lost 3 bases and the J gene lost 4 bases, with 9 bases spanning the gap. Here the CDR3 reads CASSGDAADTQYF. CDR3 sequence (DNA): TGTGCCAGCAGCGGGGATGCGGCAGATACGCAGTATTTT.

This clonotype was seen repeatedly, ten times or more. V gene TRBV29-1 combines with J gene TRBJ1-2; D remains unclear. Germline V gives CDR1 SQVTM, CDR2 ANQGSEA. V was pared by 6 bases and J by 3 bases, with 11 bases between. The CDR3 totals 12 residues. In nucleotides, the CDR3 is TGCAGCGTCCGAAGGGTGGACTATGGCTACACCTTC. It translates to CSVRRVDYGYTF. Full variable domain (rest looked up from reference TRBV29-1 and TRBJ1-2): SAVISQKPSRDICQRGTSLTIQCQVDSQVTMMFWYRQQPGQSLTLIATANQGSEATYESGFVIDKFPISRPNLTFSTLTVSNMSPEDSSIYLCSVRRVDYGYTFGSGTRLTVV.

This clonotype was recorded a few times. V is TRBV27 and J is TRBJ2-5, with a tentative D call TRBD2 (6 bases). The germline V gene encodes CDR1 MNHEY and CDR2 SMNVEV (reference sequence). The CDR3 runs to 14 residues. V was trimmed by 1 base and J by 4 bases, leaving 10 bases between them. Written as DNA, the CDR3 is TGTGCCAGCAGTTTATTGGGACTTGGAGAGACCCAGTACTTC. Amino acid sequence: CASSLLGLGETQYF.

In its sample, this clonotype was seen a few times. This chain links TRBV20-1 with TRBJ2-3; TRBD2 matches at 8 bases. Germline lookup yields CDR1 DFQATT and CDR2 SNEGSKA (reference sequence). The V gene end was trimmed by 6 bases and the J gene end by 1 base; junction bases not matched to a gene: 6. The CDR3 covers 14 residues. This CDR3 is CSATLTSGTDTQYF. CDR3 coding DNA: TGCAGTGCCACCTTGACTAGCGGCACAGATACGCAGTATTTT.

This clonotype was seen more than once but under ten times. The chain has TRBV7-9 and TRBJ2-7; D perhaps matches TRBD1 (6 bases). In germline, CDR1 is SEHNR, CDR2 FQNEAQ (reference sequence). V dropped 5 bases and J dropped 6 bases, with 17 bases sitting between them. The length of the CDR3 is 14 residues. CDR3 sequence reads: CASSKGQTSLEQYF. The CDR3 DNA sequence: TGTGCCAGCAGCAAAGGACAGACCTCCCTCGAGCAGTACTTC. Filled out from reference TRBV7-9 and TRBJ2-7, the complete variable domain reads DTGVSQNPRHKITKRGQNVTFRCDPISEHNRLYWYRQTLGQGPEFLTYFQNEAQLEKSRLLSDRFSAERPKGSFSTLEIQRTEQGDSAMYLCASSKGQTSLEQYFGPGTRLTVT.

This chain joins TRBV29-1 and TRBJ2-3; D is unresolved. The germline CDR1 and CDR2 sequences are SQVTM and ANQGSEA. With 6 bases removed from V and 4 bases from J, the gap between germline ends came to 8 bases. The CDR3 spans 11 residues. The CDR3 here is CSVLVADTQYF. The CDR3 coding sequence is TGCAGCGTGTTAGTGGCAGATACGCAGTATTTT.

This clonotype was counted between two and nine times. This chain joins TRBV28 and TRBJ2-5; no clear D. The CDR3 is 11 residues long. Between the trimmed V and J ends, which lost 4 bases and 5 bases, there was a span of 5 bases. The germline gives CDR1 MDHEN, CDR2 SYDVKM. The CDR3 loop reads CASSSRETQYF. The CDR3 DNA reads TGTGCCAGCAGTTCTCGCGAGACCCAGTACTTC.

The chain couples TRBV7-2 to TRBJ2-1, with D hard to call. Germline V gene lookup returns CDR1 SGHTA and CDR2 FQGNSA. This CDR3 is built from 14 residues. The V end was cut by 0 bases, the J end by 2 bases, with 5 bases between. The CDR3 nucleotides read TGTGCCAGCAGCTTAGCGCGCCCCTACAATGAGCAGTTCTTC. It translates to CASSLARPYNEQFF.

This clonotype showed up many times. The chain joins TRBV27 to TRBJ2-2, with a possible D match to TRBD2 (6 bases). Per germline, CDR1 MNHEY and CDR2 SMNVEV (reference sequence). Trimming stripped 8 bases from V and 5 bases from J, with 18 bases between. The length of the CDR3 is 15 residues. CDR3 region: CASGSLTGVTGELFF. The CDR3 nucleotides are TGTGCCAGCGGTTCTCTAACGGGAGTAACCGGGGAGCTGTTTTTT.

This clonotype has a count of ten or more. V gene TRBV20-1 combines with J gene TRBJ1-6; D possibly corresponds to TRBD1 (5 bases). The CDR3 loop spans 15 amino acids. Germline V CDR1 and CDR2: DFQATT, SNEGSKA (reference sequence). Trimming shortened V by 5 bases and J by 10 bases, and 21 bases separated the two germline ends. The chain's CDR3 is CSASIGGVDGSPLHF. In DNA form, the CDR3 reads TGCAGTGCTTCCATTGGGGGAGTGGACGGCTCACCCCTCCACTTT.

This chain joins TRBV24-1 and TRBJ2-3; TRBD2 matches 8 bases. The CDR3 runs 18 residues. The germline CDR1 and CDR2 sequences are KGHDR and SFDVKD. The V segment lost 6 bases and the J segment 2 bases; nucleotides outside the gene matches: 15. The CDR3 DNA is TGTGCCACCAGTCCAGGAGGGAGCGGGAGTAAAACCACAGATACGCAGTATTTT. Amino acids: CATSPGGSGSKTTDTQYF.

There are many counts of this clonotype. The V and J genes are TRBV4-1 and TRBJ1-5; 7 nucleotides match TRBD1. Unmatched junction bases numbered 11, after V lost 0 bases and J lost 6 bases. The CDR3 sequence is 17 residues long. Germline CDR1 is MGHRA and CDR2 is YSYEKL. CDR3 nucleotides: TGCGCCAGCAGCCAAGATCCTAAGGGGGCGCAGGGTCAGCCCCAGCATTTT. The encoded protein is CASSQDPKGAQGQPQHF.

This clonotype was picked up many times. The chain couples TRBV7-2 to TRBJ2-7, with 7 bases lining up with TRBD1. Germline assignment: CDR1 SGHTA and CDR2 FQGNSA. V shed 1 base, J shed 4 bases, and the junction held 4 bases outside the gene matches. The CDR3 runs 14 residues. The CDR3 here is CASSLGTGIYEQYF. The DNA of the CDR3 is TGTGCCAGCAGCTTAGGGACAGGAATTTACGAGCAGTACTTC.

This clonotype was found a few times. The rearrangement joins TRBV23-1 to TRBJ2-7; D may be TRBD2 (6 bases). TRBV23-1 is classed as an ORF, of uncertain function. This CDR3 region has 14 residues. The V end was cut by 3 bases, the J end by 4 bases, with 13 bases between. The CDR3 reads CASSQRGKSYEQYF. The CDR3 DNA sequence: TGCGCCAGCAGTCAGCGGGGAAAATCTTACGAGCAGTACTTC.